This T cell receptor beta chain derives from a study of cytomegalovirus exposure and HLA in healthy donors. Comments on this clone: Its matching antigen is unknown. One end of the junction is discordant with germline, which a read error may explain.

The study, taken as a whole, reports: Across donors, most TCRs were seen rarely, yet some public ones were widespread. The CMV antigen specificity of a few CMV-associated chains was confirmed through in vitro analysis. Investigators reported around 150 TCR beta chains as tied to cytomegalovirus.

TCRdb's copy holds only in-frame clones and misses some; the assay was immunoSEQ multiplex PCR. Among 110,000 to 150,000 clones listed, 80% to 90% were seen once. The clonotype originates from a woman under 30 in good health and CMV-seropositive. The sequencing sample was made of PBMCs.

The CDR3 DNA reads as TGTGCTAGCAGCTCGGGACAGGGGACATACGAGCAGTACTTC. It yields the protein CASSSGQGTYEQYF. The chain carries TRBV7-7 and TRBJ2-7; 10 bases fit TRBD1. CDR3 length: 14 residues. CDR1 and CDR2 (germline): SSHAT, FNYEAQ (reference sequence).